This T cell receptor (beta chain) was retrieved from a study of OX40 agonist ivuxolimab in advanced cancers. Study information: Males comprised over 80% of the group, whose mean age was about 60 years (range roughly 20 to 90). Broader study findings: At 0.1 to 3.0 mg/kg, CD4+ and CD8+ blood T cells expanded clonally by week 6.

Clones were read by immunoSEQ multiplex PCR, and TCRdb kept only the in-frame ones, dropping some. The sample has about 55,000 clones; 84% are singletons. In the case of this clone: What it binds is unknown. Other DNA sequences in the sample encode the same CDR3.

The germline V gene has CDR1 SGHNT and CDR2 YYREEE (reference sequence). J gave up 2 bases and V 0 bases, and 2 bases lay outside the gene matches. The CDR3 has 16 residues. This TCR was sampled from an adult with an advanced solid tumor such as melanoma, head and neck, liver or kidney cancer. The sample here was CD4+ or CD8+ T cells sorted from blood, taken in a trial of the OX40 agonist ivuxolimab. The rearrangement joins TRBV5-4 to TRBJ2-5, with 12 bases aligning to TRBD2. The CDR3 loop is CASSLELAGGQETQYF. The CDR3 DNA reads TGTGCCAGCAGCTTGGAACTAGCGGGAGGACAAGAGACCCAGTACTTC.